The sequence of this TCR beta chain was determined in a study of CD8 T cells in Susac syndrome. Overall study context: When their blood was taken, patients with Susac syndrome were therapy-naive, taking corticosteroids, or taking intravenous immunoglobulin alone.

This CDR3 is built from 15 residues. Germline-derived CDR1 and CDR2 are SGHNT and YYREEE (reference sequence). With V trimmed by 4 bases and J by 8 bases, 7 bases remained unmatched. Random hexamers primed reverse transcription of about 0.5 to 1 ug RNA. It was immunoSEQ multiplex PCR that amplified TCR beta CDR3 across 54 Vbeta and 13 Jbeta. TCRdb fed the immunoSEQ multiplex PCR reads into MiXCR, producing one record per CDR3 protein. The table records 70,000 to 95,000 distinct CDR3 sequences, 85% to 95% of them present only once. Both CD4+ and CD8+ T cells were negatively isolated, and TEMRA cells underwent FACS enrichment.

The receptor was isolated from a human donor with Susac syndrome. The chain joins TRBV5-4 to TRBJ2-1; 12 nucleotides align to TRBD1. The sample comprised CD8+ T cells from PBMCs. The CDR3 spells CASSARDRGQDEQFF. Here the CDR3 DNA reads TGTGCCAGCAGCGCCCGGGACAGGGGGCAGGATGAGCAGTTCTTC.